This T cell receptor beta chain was captured by sequencing in a study of blood T cell repertoires in COVID-19. Study at large: Acute-phase and convalescent COVID-19 samples originated in the United States, Italy and Spain. The cDNA or gDNA used as material had been derived from T cells, B-cell-depleted T cells, or PBMCs.

The ends were cut back, 1 base at V and 0 bases at J, with 11 bases in the middle. The CDR3 spans 16 residues. Germline values: CDR1 SGHTA, CDR2 FQGNSA. Data came from immunoSEQ multiplex PCR; TCRdb stores just in-frame clones and leaves some out. The data show about 280,000 clones, about 89% seen once. The chain recombines TRBV7-2 with TRBJ2-3; D ambiguous. The sequence came from a woman in her 40s who had recovered from COVID-19. Sequenced input: peripheral blood. CDR3 in DNA: TGTGCCAGCAGCTTAGTATCGACAACTAGCACAGATACGCAGTATTTT. This translates into CASSLVSTTSTDTQYF.